This entry lists 2 T cell receptor beta chains sequenced from one sample in a study of monozygotic twins with inflammatory bowel disease. Reanalyzing the 5' RACE reads, TCRdb keeps one entry per CDR3 protein, without DNA. The sample has under 150,000 distinct CDR3 sequences. Sequencing used blood. These receptors were taken from a human donor with ulcerative colitis or Crohn's disease, or a healthy co-twin of an affected twin (not recorded which).

The chain joins TRBV20-1 to TRBJ2-3; TCRdb returns TRBD1, unconfirmable since there is no DNA. Looked up from germline, CDR1 is DFQATT and CDR2 is SNEGSKA (reference sequence). The CDR3 loop spans 17 amino acids. The CDR3 here is CSARVGPGQGITDTQYF.

The rearrangement joins TRBV5-6 to TRBJ1-1; the TCRdb call, TRBD1, lacks DNA for checking. Per the germline V gene, CDR1 is SGHDT and CDR2 is YYEEEE. The CDR3 consists of 15 residues. CDR3 protein: CASSSVGTLNTEAFF.